Listed here are 10 T cell receptor beta chains from one sample, sequenced in a study of molecular identifiers for immune sequencing clone quantification. A single record per CDR3 protein comes from TCRdb applying MiXCR to the PCR reads. This sample has nearly 55,000 distinct CDR3 sequences, with just over 35% found just once. The sequenced sample consisted of naive CD8+ T cells from blood, with Jurkat cell RNA spiked in. As to subset: FACS-sorted CD8+CD4-CCR7+CD45RA+ naive T cells. The receptors were sampled from a human donor in good health. Some libraries in this study had Jurkat cell RNA spiked in.

As regards this clonotype: With a much larger clone just one base away, this may be a read error. The genes are TRBV7-2 and TRBJ1-5; D remains ambiguous. The ends were cut back, 3 bases at V and 2 bases at J, with 11 bases in the middle. This CDR3 is built from 15 residues. From germline, CDR1 is SGHTA and CDR2 FQGNSA. DNA for the CDR3: TGTGCCAGCAGCTTCGGACTGGGAGGCAATCAGCCCCAGCATTTT. It yields the protein CASSFGLGGNQPQHF.

As to this clonotype: The CDR3 does not close with the conserved phenylalanine or tryptophan, likely indicating a read error. The chain joins TRBV9 to TRBJ2-2; D not resolved. V was clipped by 4 bases and J by 4 bases, with 8 bases between them. This CDR3 comprises 13 residues. In germline, CDR1 is SGDLS, CDR2 YYNGEE. In nucleotides, the CDR3 is TGTGCCAGCAGCCTAGTAAGCACCGGGGAGCTGTTTATT. Its translation is CASSLVSTGELFI.

The CDR3 sequence: CASSLSQVGTGTDTQYF. In DNA form, the CDR3 reads TGCGCCAGCAGCTTGTCCCAGGTGGGGACAGGGACAGATACGCAGTATTTT. This rearrangement joins TRBV5-1 to TRBJ2-3, with TRBD1 identical over 9 bases. CDR1 and CDR2 from the germline V gene are SGHRS and YFSETQ. This CDR3 comprises 17 residues. The V segment lost 1 base and the J segment 3 bases; nucleotides outside the gene matches: 9. The full variable domain, rest sourced from reference TRBV5-1 and TRBJ2-3, is KAGVTQTPRYLIKTRGQQVTLSCSPISGHRSVSWYQQTPGQGLQFLFEYFSETQRNKGNFPGRFSGRQFSNSRSEMNVSTLELGDSALYLCASSLSQVGTGTDTQYFGPGTRLTVL.

This clonotype has just a few counts. This chain uses TRBV12-3 or TRBV12-4 with TRBJ2-2; D is undetermined. The V end lost 3 bases, the J end lost 6 bases, and 5 bases lay between the germline ends. The CDR3 contains 12 residues. The DNA of the CDR3 is TGTGCCAGCAGTTTCCGGGCCGGGGAGCTGTTTTTT. Translating it yields CASSFRAGELFF.

This clonotype was counted only a few times. The chain employs TRBV2 and TRBJ2-3; D gene unclear. This CDR3 is built from 17 residues. V was trimmed by 4 bases and J by 2 bases, leaving 19 bases between them. CDR1 is SNHLY and CDR2 is FYNNEI in the germline V gene. The CDR3 reads CASSVPQQSPFTDTQYF. The CDR3, as DNA: TGTGCCAGCAGTGTCCCCCAACAGTCGCCTTTCACAGATACGCAGTATTTT. The full variable domain, in which reference TRBV2 and TRBJ2-3 provide the parts outside the CDR3, is EPEVTQTPSHQVTQMGQEVILRCVPISNHLYFYWYRQILGQKVEFLVSFYNNEISEKSEIFDDQFSVERPDGSNFTLKIRSTKLEDSAMYFCASSVPQQSPFTDTQYFGPGTRLTVL.

The chain combines TRBV7-9 with TRBJ2-7; weak D call: TRBD2 (6 bases). The CDR3 is 15 residues long. Trimming stripped 3 bases from V and 6 bases from J, with 18 bases between. The V gene's germline CDR1 is SEHNR and CDR2 FQNEAQ (reference sequence). CDR3 residues: CASSLSPREACEQYF. The DNA of the CDR3 is TGTGCCAGCAGCTTGTCTCCGCGGGAAGCCTGCGAGCAGTACTTC.

This clonotype appeared many times. CDR3 residues: CASSLVDTQYF. Written as DNA, the CDR3 is TGCGCCAGCAGTCTCGTTGATACGCAGTATTTT. This chain joins TRBV23-1 and TRBJ2-3, with unresolved D. TRBV23-1 is an ORF, and what it does is uncertain. The CDR3 totals 11 residues. V lost 4 bases and J lost 6, with 5 bases in between.

This clonotype was picked up many times. CDR3 in DNA: TGTGCCAGCAGTCCTCTAAATGAGCAGTTCTTC. It codes for CASSPLNEQFF. The chain is built from TRBV28 and TRBJ2-1, with no clear D. V lost 5 bases to trimming and J lost 7 bases, with 6 bases between them. The CDR3 loop spans 11 amino acids. CDR1 is MDHEN and CDR2 is SYDVKM in the germline V gene.

The DNA for the CDR3 is TGTGCCAGCAGTACCGCTGGGGGAGGGCCCTACGAGCAGTACTTC. Amino acids: CASSTAGGGPYEQYF. V gene TRBV2 combines with J gene TRBJ2-7; 7 bases are a match to TRBD2. This CDR3 is 15 amino acids long. V lost 5 bases, J lost 2 bases, and 9 bases stayed unmatched. Looked up from germline, CDR1 is SNHLY and CDR2 is FYNNEI.

For this clonotype: A much larger clone is a single base away; this may be a read error. The rearrangement joins TRBV28 to TRBJ2-3; D is perhaps TRBD2 (6 bases). The germline V gene has CDR1 MDHEN and CDR2 SYDVKM. V dropped 5 bases and J dropped 2 bases, with 20 bases sitting between them. The CDR3 has 17 amino acids. The CDR3 region is CASSLGSGRGTTDTQYF. In nucleotides, the CDR3 is TGTGCCAGCAGTCTGGGGAGTGGGCGGGGAACCACAGATACGCAGTATTTT.